Listed here are 17 T cell receptor beta chains from one sample, sequenced in a study of shared clonotypes between healthy human individuals. TCRdb keeps only in-frame clones here, not all; method: immunoSEQ multiplex PCR. The sample carries almost 750,000 clones, about two thirds recorded once. The sequenced sample consisted of memory CD4+ T cells sorted from blood. Specified subset: CD45RA-negative fraction. These receptors all stem from a woman in her 30s in good health.

The CDR3 is CASSLPPTGVTEAFF. Here the CDR3 DNA reads TGTGCCAGTAGTCTACCCCCTACAGGGGTCACTGAAGCTTTCTTT. This rearrangement joins TRBV19 to TRBJ1-1, with TRBD1 identical over 7 bases. Germline-derived CDR1 and CDR2 are LNHDA and SQIVND (reference sequence). This CDR3 has 15 amino acids. The V and J ends lost 5 bases and 4 bases, in that order; junction bases with no gene match: 10.

As concerns this clone: Other DNA sequences in this specimen translate into the identical CDR3. This sequence joins TRBV6-5 and TRBJ2-6; D gene ambiguous. The CDR3 is 15 residues long. Trimming cost V 0 bases and J 1 base, with 4 bases left between them. Germline-derived CDR1 and CDR2 are MNHEY and SVGAGI. CDR3 nucleotides: TGTGCCAGCAGTTACTCAGGGTCTGGGGCCAACGTCCTGACTTTC. Translated, it gives CASSYSGSGANVLTF.

Only a few counts were recorded for this clone. The rearrangement joins TRBV27 to TRBJ1-1; possibly TRBD1 for D (5 bases). Trimming stripped 10 bases from V and 3 bases from J, with 18 bases between. The length of the CDR3 is 14 residues. CDR1 and CDR2 (germline): MNHEY, SMNVEV (reference sequence). The CDR3 here is CATCPRVGDTEAFF. CDR3 DNA sequence: TGTGCCACATGTCCCAGGGTGGGGGACACTGAAGCTTTCTTT.

V usage is TRBV11-2 and J usage is TRBJ2-7; TRBD2 matches at 11 bases. The length of the CDR3 is 14 residues. Trimming cost V 1 base and J 6 bases; bases outside gene matches: 2. Germline CDR1 reads SGHAT; CDR2 reads FQNNGV. CDR3 sequence reads: CASSLALAGAEQYF. DNA of the CDR3: TGTGCCAGCAGCTTAGCACTAGCGGGAGCCGAGCAGTACTTC.

V gene TRBV4-1 combines with J gene TRBJ2-1, with 8 bases that match TRBD2. Germline-derived CDR1 and CDR2 are MGHRA and YSYEKL. This CDR3 is 20 amino acids long. V lost 4 bases, J lost 0 bases, and 17 bases stayed unmatched. The CDR3 DNA sequence: TGCGCCAGCAGCCTGCACCCCGGAGCGGGGGCACCCATCTCCTACAATGAGCAGTTCTTC. Translated, it gives CASSLHPGAGAPISYNEQFF.

V and J are TRBV18 and TRBJ1-2; 7 positions match TRBD1. Germline assignment: CDR1 KGHSH and CDR2 LQKENI. The junction had 4 bases not matched to a gene; V was cut back by 2 bases and J by 4 bases. This CDR3 has 14 amino acids. The CDR3 loop reads CASSPKGQSYGYTF. CDR3 nucleotides: TGTGCCAGCTCACCAAAGGGACAGAGCTATGGCTACACCTTC.

V usage is TRBV5-1 and J usage is TRBJ1-1, with D possibly being TRBD1 (5 bases). The CDR3 runs 15 residues. The ends were cut back, 6 bases at V and 2 bases at J, with 17 bases in the middle. Germline-derived CDR1 and CDR2 are SGHRS and YFSETQ. The CDR3, as DNA: TGCGCCAGCATCACAGGTCCAGGGAGCAACACTGAAGCTTTCTTT. This codes for CASITGPGSNTEAFF. The full variable domain, with the rest looked up from reference TRBV5-1 and TRBJ1-1, is KAGVTQTPRYLIKTRGQQVTLSCSPISGHRSVSWYQQTPGQGLQFLFEYFSETQRNKGNFPGRFSGRQFSNSRSEMNVSTLELGDSALYLCASITGPGSNTEAFFGQGTRLTVV.

The chain couples TRBV29-1 to TRBJ2-1; 8 bases fit TRBD1. The trim removed 3 bases at V and 9 bases at J, leaving 13 bases unmatched. Per the germline V gene, CDR1 is SQVTM and CDR2 is ANQGSEA. The CDR3 is made up of 15 amino acids. CDR3 coding DNA: TGCAGCGTTGATGGGACAGGCGGAATGGATACTGAGCAGTTCTTC. Encoded protein: CSVDGTGGMDTEQFF.

The chain carries TRBV4-1 and TRBJ2-5; the D gene is possibly TRBD2 (5 bases). The J call may be mistaken, given a closer DNA end match to TRBJ2-7. The CDR3 covers 15 residues. Germline V gene sequence: CDR1 MGHRA, CDR2 YSYEKL. The CDR3 DNA reads as TGCGCCAGCAGCCAATCGCGTACCGGGGCCTACGAGCAGTACTTC. It codes for CASSQSRTGAYEQYF.

V usage is TRBV4-2 and J usage is TRBJ2-7; 9 nucleotides line up with TRBD2. Trimming took 2 bases from V and 7 from J; bases not matched to a gene: 6. The length of the CDR3 is 14 residues. Per the germline V gene, CDR1 is LGHNA and CDR2 is YNFKEQ. CDR3 protein: CASSQRREGREQYF. The CDR3 bases are TGTGCCAGCAGCCAACGGCGGGAGGGCCGGGAGCAGTACTTC.

The chain recombines TRBV6-6 with TRBJ2-7; 9 bases line up with TRBD1. V gave up 4 bases and J gave up 5 bases; unmatched junction bases: 9. Germline loops: CDR1 MNHNY, CDR2 SVGAGI (reference sequence). The CDR3 runs 15 residues. CDR3 nucleotide sequence: TGTGCCAGCAGTTCGGAAGACAGGGGGACCCACGAGCAGTACTTC. This sequence encodes CASSSEDRGTHEQYF.

The chain is built from TRBV6-5 and TRBJ2-2; D gene ambiguous. With 2 bases removed from V and 2 bases from J, the gap between germline ends came to 6 bases. Germline loops: CDR1 MNHEY, CDR2 SVGAGI. CDR3 length: 14 amino acids. CDR3 in amino acids: CASSYRTNTGELFF. CDR3 DNA: TGTGCCAGCAGTTACAGGACCAACACCGGGGAGCTGTTTTTT.

V usage is TRBV5-1 and J usage is TRBJ2-2; TRBD1 might be the D (6 bases). V lost 4 bases to trimming and J lost 3 bases, with 13 bases between them. Germline assignment: CDR1 SGHRS and CDR2 YFSETQ. The CDR3 length is 15 residues. For the CDR3, the DNA is TGCGCCAGCAGCCGCAGACAGGCCGACACCGGGGAGCTGTTTTTT. Amino acids: CASSRRQADTGELFF.

Details on this clone: Possible read error: a much larger clone is one base away. This sequence joins TRBV11-2 and TRBJ2-5; the match to TRBD2 covers 8 bases. The J call may be mistaken, given a closer DNA end match to TRBJ2-7. The CDR3 has 13 residues. Germline CDR1 and CDR2: SGHAT and FQNNGV. The CDR3 DNA follows: TGTGCCAGCAGCTTGGGACTAGATTACGAGCAGTACTTC. Its protein product is CASSLGLDYEQYF.

The rearrangement uses TRBV7-2 and TRBJ2-5; 12 positions match TRBD2. The CDR3 runs to 15 residues. Germline V gives CDR1 SGHTA, CDR2 FQGNSA. After removal of 4 bases from V and 7 bases from J, the junction contained 7 bases not matched to a gene. Here the CDR3 reads CASSSTRLAGATQYF. The DNA for the CDR3 is TGTGCCAGCAGCTCAACCAGACTAGCGGGGGCGACCCAGTACTTC.

The chain employs TRBV30 and TRBJ2-7; TRBD1 might be the D (5 bases). This CDR3 has 12 residues. CDR1 and CDR2 from the germline V gene are GTSNPN and SVGIG (reference sequence). V lost 5 bases, J lost 9 bases, and 17 bases lay in between. CDR3 sequence (DNA): TGTGCCTGGCGACAGCCAGGACAAGCGCAGTACTTC. Its protein product is CAWRQPGQAQYF.

The rearrangement links TRBV10-2 to TRBJ2-5; D is unclear. The germline gives CDR1 WSHSY, CDR2 SAAADI. V was trimmed by 5 bases and J by 2 bases, leaving 12 bases between them. CDR3 size: 14 residues. The CDR3 DNA reads TGCGCCAGCAGTAGAGACTCCTTTCAAGAGACCCAGTACTTC. Amino acids: CASSRDSFQETQYF.